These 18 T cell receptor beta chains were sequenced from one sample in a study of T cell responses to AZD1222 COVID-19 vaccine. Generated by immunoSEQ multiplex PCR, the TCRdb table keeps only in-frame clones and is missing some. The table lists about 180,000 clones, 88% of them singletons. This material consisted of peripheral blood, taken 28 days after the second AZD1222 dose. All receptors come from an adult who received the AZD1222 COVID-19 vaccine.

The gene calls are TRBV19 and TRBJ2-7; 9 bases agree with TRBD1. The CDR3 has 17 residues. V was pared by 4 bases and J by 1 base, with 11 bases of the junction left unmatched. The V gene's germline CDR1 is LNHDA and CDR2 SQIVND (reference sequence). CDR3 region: CASSRLPGQGSSYEQYF. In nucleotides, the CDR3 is TGTGCCAGTAGTAGACTCCCGGGACAGGGTTCATCCTACGAGCAGTACTTC.

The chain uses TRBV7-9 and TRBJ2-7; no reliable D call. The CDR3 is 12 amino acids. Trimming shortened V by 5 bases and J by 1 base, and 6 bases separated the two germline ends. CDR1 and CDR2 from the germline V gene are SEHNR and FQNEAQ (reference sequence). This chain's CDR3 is CASSPFSYEQYF. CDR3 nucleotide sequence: TGTGCCAGCAGCCCGTTTTCCTACGAGCAGTACTTC. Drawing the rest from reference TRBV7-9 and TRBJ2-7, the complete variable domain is DTGVSQNPRHKITKRGQNVTFRCDPISEHNRLYWYRQTLGQGPEFLTYFQNEAQLEKSRLLSDRFSAERPKGSFSTLEIQRTEQGDSAMYLCASSPFSYEQYFGPGTRLTVT.

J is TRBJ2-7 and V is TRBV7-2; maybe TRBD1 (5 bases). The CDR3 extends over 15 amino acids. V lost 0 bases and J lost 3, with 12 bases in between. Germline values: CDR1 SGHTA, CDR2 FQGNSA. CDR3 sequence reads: CASSLAGAALYEQYF. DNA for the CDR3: TGTGCCAGCAGCTTAGCAGGGGCCGCCCTCTACGAGCAGTACTTC.

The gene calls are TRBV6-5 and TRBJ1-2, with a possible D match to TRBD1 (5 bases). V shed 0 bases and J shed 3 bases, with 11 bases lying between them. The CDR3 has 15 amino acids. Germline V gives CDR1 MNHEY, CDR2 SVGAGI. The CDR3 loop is CASSYSVGQDYGYTF. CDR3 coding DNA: TGTGCCAGCAGTTACTCGGTGGGGCAGGACTATGGCTACACCTTC.

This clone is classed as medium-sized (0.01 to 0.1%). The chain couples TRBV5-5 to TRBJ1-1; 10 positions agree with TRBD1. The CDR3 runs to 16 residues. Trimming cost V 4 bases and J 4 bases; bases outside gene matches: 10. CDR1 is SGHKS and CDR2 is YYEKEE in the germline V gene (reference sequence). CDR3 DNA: TGTGCCAGCAGCCAAGAGGGACAGGGGAGGTGCACTGAAGCTTTCTTT. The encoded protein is CASSQEGQGRCTEAFF.

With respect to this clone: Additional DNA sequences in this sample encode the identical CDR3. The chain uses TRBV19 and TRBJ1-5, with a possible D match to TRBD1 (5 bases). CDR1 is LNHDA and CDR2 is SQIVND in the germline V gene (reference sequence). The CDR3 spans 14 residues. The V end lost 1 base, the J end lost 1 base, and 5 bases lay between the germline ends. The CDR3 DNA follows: TGTGCCAGTAGTATAGGGGGGAGCAATCAGCCCCAGCATTTT. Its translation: CASSIGGSNQPQHF.

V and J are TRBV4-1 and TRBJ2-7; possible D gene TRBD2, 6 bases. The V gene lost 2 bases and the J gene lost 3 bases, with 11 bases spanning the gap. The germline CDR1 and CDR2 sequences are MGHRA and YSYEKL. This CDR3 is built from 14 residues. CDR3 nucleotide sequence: TGCGCCAGCAGCCAACCGGGACTCCTCTACGAGCAGTACTTC. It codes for CASSQPGLLYEQYF.

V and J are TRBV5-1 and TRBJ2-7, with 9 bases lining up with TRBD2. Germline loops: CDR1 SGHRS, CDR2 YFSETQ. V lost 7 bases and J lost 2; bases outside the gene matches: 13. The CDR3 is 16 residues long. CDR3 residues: CASGPNGLATPYEQYF. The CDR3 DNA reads TGCGCCAGCGGTCCGAATGGACTAGCGACGCCCTACGAGCAGTACTTC. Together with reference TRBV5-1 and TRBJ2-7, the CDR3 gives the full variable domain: KAGVTQTPRYLIKTRGQQVTLSCSPISGHRSVSWYQQTPGQGLQFLFEYFSETQRNKGNFPGRFSGRQFSNSRSEMNVSTLELGDSALYLCASGPNGLATPYEQYFGPGTRLTVT.

CDR3 coding DNA: TGTGCCAGCAGAATCCTGGCGGAGGCCGGGTTTTTT. Amino acid sequence: CASRILAEAGFF. The V and J genes are TRBV7-9 and TRBJ1-4; D ambiguous. CDR1 and CDR2 from the germline V gene are SEHNR and FQNEAQ (reference sequence). The length of the CDR3 is 12 residues. Trimming stripped 6 bases from V and 16 bases from J, with 18 bases between.

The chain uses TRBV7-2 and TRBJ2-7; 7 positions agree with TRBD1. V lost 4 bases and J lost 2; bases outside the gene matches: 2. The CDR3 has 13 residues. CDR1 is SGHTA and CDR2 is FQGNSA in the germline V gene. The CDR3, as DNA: TGTGCCAGCAGCTCGACAGGGACCTACGAGCAGTACTTC. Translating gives CASSSTGTYEQYF. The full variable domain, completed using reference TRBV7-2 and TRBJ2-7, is GAGVSQSPSNKVTEKGKDVELRCDPISGHTALYWYRQSLGQGLEFLIYFQGNSAPDKSGLPSDRFSAERTGGSVSTLTIQRTQQEDSAVYLCASSSTGTYEQYFGPGTRLTVT.

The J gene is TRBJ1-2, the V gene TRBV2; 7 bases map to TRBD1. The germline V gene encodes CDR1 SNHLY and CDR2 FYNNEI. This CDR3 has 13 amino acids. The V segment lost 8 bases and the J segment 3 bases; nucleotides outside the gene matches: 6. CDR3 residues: CASLDRVYYGYTF. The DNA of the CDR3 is TGTGCCAGCCTCGACAGGGTCTACTATGGCTACACCTTC.

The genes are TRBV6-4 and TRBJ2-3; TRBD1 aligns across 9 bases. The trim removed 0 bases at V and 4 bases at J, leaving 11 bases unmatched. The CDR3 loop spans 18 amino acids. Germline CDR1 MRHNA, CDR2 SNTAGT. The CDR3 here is CASSDSTGGPSSPDTQYF. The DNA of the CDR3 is TGTGCCAGCAGTGACTCGACAGGGGGACCCTCATCACCAGATACGCAGTATTTT.

The CDR3 nucleotides are TGTGCCAGCAGTTACTCTGTGGCGCTCTATGGCTACACCTTC. Translation: CASSYSVALYGYTF. The chain has TRBV6-2 or TRBV6-3 and TRBJ1-2; no reliable D call. The CDR3 consists of 14 residues. With 0 bases removed from V and 4 bases from J, the gap between germline ends came to 9 bases. Per the germline V gene, CDR1 is MNHEY and CDR2 is SVGEGT.

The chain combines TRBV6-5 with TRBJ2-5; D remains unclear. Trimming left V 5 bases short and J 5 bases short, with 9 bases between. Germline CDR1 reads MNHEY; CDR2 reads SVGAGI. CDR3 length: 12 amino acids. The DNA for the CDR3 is TGTGCCAGCAGTCTCTCCCGCGAGACCCAGTACTTC. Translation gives CASSLSRETQYF.

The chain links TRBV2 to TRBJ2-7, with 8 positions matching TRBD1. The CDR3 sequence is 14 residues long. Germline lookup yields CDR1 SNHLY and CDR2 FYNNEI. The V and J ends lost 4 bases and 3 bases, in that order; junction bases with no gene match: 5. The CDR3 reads CASSVTGASYEQYF. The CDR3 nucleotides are TGTGCCAGCAGTGTGACAGGGGCCAGCTACGAGCAGTACTTC.

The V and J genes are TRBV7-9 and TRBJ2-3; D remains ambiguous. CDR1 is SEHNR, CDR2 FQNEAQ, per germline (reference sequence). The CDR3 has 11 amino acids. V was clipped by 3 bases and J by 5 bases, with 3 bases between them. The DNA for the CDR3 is TGTGCCAGCAGCTTCGGAGATACGCAGTATTTT. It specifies CASSFGDTQYF. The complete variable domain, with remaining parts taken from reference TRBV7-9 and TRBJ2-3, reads DTGVSQNPRHKITKRGQNVTFRCDPISEHNRLYWYRQTLGQGPEFLTYFQNEAQLEKSRLLSDRFSAERPKGSFSTLEIQRTEQGDSAMYLCASSFGDTQYFGPGTRLTVL.

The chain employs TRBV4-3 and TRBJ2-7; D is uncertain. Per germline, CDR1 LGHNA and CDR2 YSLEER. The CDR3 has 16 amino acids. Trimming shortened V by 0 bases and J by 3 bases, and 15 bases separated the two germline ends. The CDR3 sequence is CASSQDPRYRNYEQYF. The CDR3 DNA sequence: TGCGCCAGCAGCCAAGATCCGAGATATAGAAACTACGAGCAGTACTTC.

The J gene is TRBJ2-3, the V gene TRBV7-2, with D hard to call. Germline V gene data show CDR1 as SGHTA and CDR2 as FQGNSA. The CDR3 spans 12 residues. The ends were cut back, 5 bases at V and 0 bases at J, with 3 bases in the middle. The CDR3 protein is CASSPSTDTQYF. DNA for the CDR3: TGTGCCAGCAGCCCGAGCACAGATACGCAGTATTTT.